A selection of T cell receptor beta chains follows, all from one sample in a study of beta chain features in type 1 diabetes. This table comes from immunoSEQ multiplex PCR, and its TCRdb copy is limited to in-frame clones, with some not included. This sample has roughly 230,000 clones, with about 10% found just once. The sequenced material came from naive CD4+ T cells from blood. The receptors shown here come from a woman aged 18-29 years in good health. Each CDR3 is given with its conserved first and last residue. Each record gives: V gene, J gene, D gene, clone size, CDR3 protein, CDR3 DNA. The D gene is left open where the match is weak. Size is omitted from some rows. Given values are once, few, many or a class for expanded clones.

V gene: TRBV4-1
J gene: TRBJ1-3
D gene: -
clone size: -
CDR3 protein: CASSQEDSRSGNTIYF
CDR3 DNA: TGCGCCAGCAGCCAAGAGGACTCACGCTCTGGAAACACCATATATTTT

V gene: TRBV27
J gene: TRBJ1-6
D gene: TRBD1
clone size: few
CDR3 protein: CASSLRLVRGRIYNSPLHF
CDR3 DNA: TGTGCCAGCAGTTTACGCCTGGTAAGGGGGCGAATTTATAATTCACCCCTCCACTTT

V gene: TRBV6-6
J gene: TRBJ2-1
D gene: -
clone size: few
CDR3 protein: CASSSRRGDNEQFF
CDR3 DNA: TGTGCCAGCAGTTCTCGGCGGGGAGACAATGAGCAGTTCTTC

V gene: TRBV9
J gene: TRBJ1-5
D gene: -
clone size: few
CDR3 protein: CASSVGAGTSNQPQHF
CDR3 DNA: TGTGCCAGCAGCGTAGGGGCAGGGACAAGCAATCAGCCCCAGCATTTT

V gene: TRBV7-9
J gene: TRBJ2-7
D gene: TRBD2
clone size: few
CDR3 protein: CASSGGSGIYEQYF
CDR3 DNA: TGTGCCAGCAGTGGTGGTAGCGGGATCTACGAGCAGTACTTC

V gene: TRBV2
J gene: TRBJ2-1
D gene: -
clone size: -
CDR3 protein: CASRQTGTLSSYNEQFF
CDR3 DNA: TGTGCCAGCAGGCAAACTGGGACTTTAAGCTCCTACAATGAGCAGTTCTTC

V gene: TRBV5-1
J gene: TRBJ2-3
D gene: -
clone size: -
CDR3 protein: CASSPIRPGSGDTQYF
CDR3 DNA: TGCGCCAGCAGCCCTATTCGTCCCGGTAGCGGAGATACGCAGTATTTT

V gene: TRBV5-1
J gene: TRBJ2-4
D gene: -
clone size: -
CDR3 protein: CASSLGGRAKNIQYF
CDR3 DNA: TGCGCCAGCAGCTTGGGGGGGCGAGCCAAAAACATTCAGTACTTC

V gene: TRBV5-1
J gene: TRBJ1-2
D gene: -
clone size: -
CDR3 protein: CASSLRLNRDGYGYTF
CDR3 DNA: TGCGCCAGCAGCTTGCGTTTAAACAGGGATGGTTATGGCTACACCTTC

V gene: TRBV5-1
J gene: TRBJ2-6
D gene: -
clone size: -
CDR3 protein: CASSLAGDGANVLTF
CDR3 DNA: TGCGCCAGCAGCTTGGCGGGGGACGGGGCCAACGTCCTGACTTTC

V gene: TRBV10-2
J gene: TRBJ2-7
D gene: TRBD1
clone size: few
CDR3 protein: CASQGTGLTYEQYF
CDR3 DNA: TGCGCCAGCCAGGGGACAGGGCTCACCTACGAGCAGTACTTC

V gene: TRBV15
J gene: TRBJ1-6
D gene: -
clone size: few
CDR3 protein: CATSRGQIYNSPLHF
CDR3 DNA: TGTGCCACCAGCAGAGGACAGATATATAATTCACCCCTCCACTTT

V gene: TRBV28
J gene: TRBJ2-1
D gene: -
clone size: -
CDR3 protein: CASSSTPDYPANEQFF
CDR3 DNA: TGTGCCAGCAGCTCGACCCCGGACTACCCAGCCAATGAGCAGTTCTTC

V gene: TRBV5-1
J gene: TRBJ1-5
D gene: TRBD1
clone size: few
CDR3 protein: CASSLGGTGGGQPQHF
CDR3 DNA: TGCGCCAGCAGCTTGGGAGGGACAGGGGGCGGTCAGCCCCAGCATTTT

V gene: TRBV2
J gene: TRBJ2-5
D gene: -
clone size: -
CDR3 protein: CASSTDQGETQYF
CDR3 DNA: TGTGCCAGCAGTACGGACCAGGGAGAGACCCAGTACTTC

V gene: TRBV29-1
J gene: TRBJ1-2
D gene: -
clone size: few
CDR3 protein: CSVEAPQEPYGYTF
CDR3 DNA: TGCAGCGTTGAAGCTCCACAGGAGCCCTATGGCTACACCTTC

V gene: TRBV7-8
J gene: TRBJ2-1
D gene: -
clone size: -
CDR3 protein: CASSPRPGGSYNEQFF
CDR3 DNA: TGTGCCAGCAGCCCCCGCCCCGGCGGCTCCTACAATGAGCAGTTCTTC

V gene: TRBV4-1
J gene: TRBJ1-2
D gene: -
clone size: few
CDR3 protein: CASSQASDPSRGYTF
CDR3 DNA: TGCGCCAGCAGCCAAGCATCAGACCCCTCGAGGGGCTACACCTTC

V gene: TRBV30
J gene: TRBJ2-1
D gene: TRBD2
clone size: -
CDR3 protein: CAWWGLAGRPEVGNEQFF
CDR3 DNA: TGTGCCTGGTGGGGACTAGCGGGACGACCCGAGGTTGGCAATGAGCAGTTCTTC

V gene: TRBV6-6
J gene: TRBJ1-5
D gene: -
clone size: -
CDR3 protein: CASSTTGIGSNQPQHF
CDR3 DNA: TGTGCCAGCAGTACTACAGGGATAGGGAGCAATCAGCCCCAGCATTTT

V gene: TRBV7-7
J gene: TRBJ2-2
D gene: TRBD2
clone size: few
CDR3 protein: CASSQLATGELFF
CDR3 DNA: TGTGCCAGCAGCCAACTAGCGACCGGGGAGCTGTTTTTT

V gene: TRBV19
J gene: TRBJ2-5
D gene: TRBD1
clone size: -
CDR3 protein: CASSGYRGQETQYF
CDR3 DNA: TGTGCCAGTAGTGGCTACAGGGGACAAGAGACCCAGTACTTC

V gene: TRBV6-1
J gene: TRBJ1-5
D gene: -
clone size: -
CDR3 protein: CASSEGLGNQPQHF
CDR3 DNA: TGTGCCAGCAGTGAAGGGCTAGGCAATCAGCCCCAGCATTTT

V gene: TRBV2
J gene: TRBJ1-1
D gene: -
clone size: few
CDR3 protein: CASIREVGLNTEAFF
CDR3 DNA: TGTGCCAGCATTCGGGAGGTGGGATTGAACACTGAAGCTTTCTTT

V gene: TRBV5-6
J gene: TRBJ2-1
D gene: TRBD2
clone size: few
CDR3 protein: CASSGVLAGVRNEQFF
CDR3 DNA: TGTGCCAGCAGCGGCGTCCTAGCGGGAGTAAGGAATGAGCAGTTCTTC

V gene: TRBV11-2
J gene: TRBJ2-1
D gene: -
clone size: few
CDR3 protein: CASSLGRGYNEQFF
CDR3 DNA: TGTGCCAGCAGCTTAGGACGGGGCTACAATGAGCAGTTCTTC

V gene: TRBV5-1
J gene: TRBJ2-5
D gene: -
clone size: -
CDR3 protein: CASSLDSGPQETQYF
CDR3 DNA: TGCGCCAGCAGCTTGGACAGCGGGCCTCAAGAGACCCAGTACTTC

V gene: TRBV7-7
J gene: TRBJ2-5
D gene: -
clone size: few
CDR3 protein: CASSLTPGTKETQYF
CDR3 DNA: TGTGCTAGCAGCTTAACTCCGGGAACTAAGGAGACCCAGTACTTC